Presented here are 27 T cell receptor beta chains from one specimen sequenced in a study of shared clonotypes between healthy human individuals. The data were produced by immunoSEQ multiplex PCR, yet TCRdb's version contains in-frame clones alone and is incomplete. The sample carries some 550,000 clones, about 97% recorded once. Sequencing used naive CD4+ T cells sorted from blood. Subset specified: CD45RA+ positively selected. The receptors stem from a woman in her twenties or thirties in good health.

This clone was seen just once. The chain has TRBV5-4 and TRBJ2-3; D is uncertain. Germline V lookup: CDR1 SGHNT, CDR2 YYREEE (reference sequence). V was cut by 0 bases and J by 4 bases, with 3 bases left in between. This CDR3 spans 12 amino acids. The CDR3 sequence: CASSLGADTQYF. In DNA form, the CDR3 reads TGTGCCAGCAGCTTGGGAGCAGATACGCAGTATTTT.

The chain joins TRBV5-1 to TRBJ2-5, with TRBD1 as a possible D gene (5 bases). Trimming pared 2 bases from V and 5 bases from J, leaving 10 bases between. CDR1 and CDR2 from the germline V gene are SGHRS and YFSETQ. The CDR3 extends over 13 amino acids. DNA of the CDR3: TGCGCCAGCAGCTTAAACAGGTTGGAGACCCAGTACTTC. Translating it yields CASSLNRLETQYF.

V and J are TRBV27 and TRBJ2-7; D may be TRBD1 (7 bases). CDR3 length: 14 residues. V lost 6 bases and J 0 bases, leaving 12 bases between the germline ends. Germline-derived CDR1 and CDR2 are MNHEY and SMNVEV (reference sequence). The DNA of the CDR3 is TGTGCCAGCAGACAGGGGAGGAGCTCCTACGAGCAGTACTTC. Translation: CASRQGRSSYEQYF.

The chain joins TRBV15 to TRBJ2-3; D perhaps matches TRBD1 (6 bases). Germline CDR1 is LNHNV and CDR2 is YYDKDF (reference sequence). Trimming took off 3 bases at V and 1 base at J, with 11 bases between the two ends. This CDR3 has 15 residues. This chain's CDR3 is CATSRRTEGTDTQYF. Written as DNA, the CDR3 is TGTGCCACCAGCAGGAGGACAGAGGGCACAGATACGCAGTATTTT.

The V and J genes are TRBV18 and TRBJ1-4, with D hard to call. V gave up 3 bases and J gave up 6 bases, with 17 bases separating them. Germline V gene data show CDR1 as KGHSH and CDR2 as LQKENI. This CDR3 is 16 amino acids long. The CDR3 nucleotides are TGTGCCAGCTCACCCCCGCGGCCGACCGCCCATGAAAAACTGTTTTTT. It is translated as CASSPPRPTAHEKLFF.

The V gene is TRBV19, the J gene TRBJ2-7, with a weak D call TRBD1 (6 bases). CDR1 LNHDA and CDR2 SQIVND come from the germline V gene (reference sequence). Between the trimmed V and J ends, which lost 5 bases and 2 bases, there was a span of 10 bases. CDR3 length equals 13 residues. CDR3: CASSSRGTYEQYF. The CDR3 DNA reads as TGTGCCAGTAGTTCGAGGGGGACCTACGAGCAGTACTTC.

V gene TRBV27 combines with J gene TRBJ2-7, with 8 positions matching TRBD1. CDR1 MNHEY and CDR2 SMNVEV come from the germline V gene (reference sequence). This CDR3 region has 16 residues. The J segment lost 2 bases and the V segment lost 5 bases, leaving 11 bases of the junction unmatched. For the CDR3, the DNA is TGTGCCAGCAGTACGATACCCGGACAGGGAACCTACGAGCAGTACTTC. The encoded protein is CASSTIPGQGTYEQYF.

The V call is TRBV12-5, the J call TRBJ1-1; D call uncertain. V shed 2 bases and J shed 1 base, with 11 bases lying between them. CDR1 and CDR2 from the germline V gene are LGHNT and FRNRAP. The CDR3 contains 15 residues. CDR3 nucleotide sequence: TGTGCTAGTGGTTTGAGTGGGAAACAGAACACTGAAGCTTTCTTT. Protein product: CASGLSGKQNTEAFF.

V and J are TRBV5-6 and TRBJ1-3, with D possibly being TRBD1 (6 bases). V lost 3 bases, J lost 2 bases, and 12 bases lay in between. CDR1 is SGHDT and CDR2 is YYEEEE in the germline V gene. The CDR3 extends over 15 amino acids. The DNA for the CDR3 is TGTGCCAGCAGCTGGACACAGGGTCCTGGAAACACCATATATTTT. This sequence encodes CASSWTQGPGNTIYF.

The V and J genes are TRBV18 and TRBJ2-7; perhaps TRBD2 as D (6 bases). The CDR3 consists of 14 residues. Trimming cost V 1 base and J 2 bases, with 9 bases left between them. CDR1 is KGHSH, CDR2 LQKENI, per germline. CDR3 amino acids: CASSPLADPYEQYF. The CDR3 DNA sequence: TGTGCCAGCTCACCACTAGCGGACCCCTACGAGCAGTACTTC.

The J gene is TRBJ2-1, the V gene TRBV9; D gene uncertain. CDR1 and CDR2 (germline): SGDLS, YYNGEE. V was clipped by 0 bases and J by 0 bases, with 7 bases between them. The CDR3 contains 15 residues. The CDR3 DNA follows: TGTGCCAGCAGCGTAGACGGAAACTCCTACAATGAGCAGTTCTTC. Its protein product is CASSVDGNSYNEQFF.

V usage is TRBV27 and J usage is TRBJ2-7, with 10 positions matching TRBD1. Per the germline V gene, CDR1 is MNHEY and CDR2 is SMNVEV (reference sequence). V lost 8 bases to trimming and J lost 4 bases; unmatched junction nucleotides: 14. The CDR3 spans 16 residues. The CDR3 protein is CASALPGTGERYEQYF. The CDR3, as DNA: TGTGCCAGCGCCCTGCCCGGGACAGGGGAAAGGTACGAGCAGTACTTC.

The rearrangement links TRBV11-2 to TRBJ2-5, with D perhaps matching TRBD2 (6 bases). The CDR3 is 13 amino acids. Germline lookup yields CDR1 SGHAT and CDR2 FQNNGV. V lost 4 bases to trimming and J lost 5 bases, with 11 bases between them. Written as DNA, the CDR3 is TGTGCCAGCAGCTCTAGCGTGGGGGAGACCCAGTACTTC. Its protein product is CASSSSVGETQYF.

The rearrangement joins TRBV5-1 to TRBJ1-2, with a possible D match to TRBD1 (6 bases). The germline V gene has CDR1 SGHRS and CDR2 YFSETQ. Trimming left V 5 bases short and J 8 bases short, with 19 bases between. The CDR3 has 14 residues. The CDR3 sequence: CASRDNRDGGGYTF. CDR3 nucleotides: TGCGCCAGCAGAGATAACAGGGATGGAGGGGGCTACACCTTC.

This clone was recorded once. The CDR3 DNA sequence: TGTGCCAGCAGTGGCCGCCGGGACTTGGTATACAATGAGCAGTTCTTC. Translated, it gives CASSGRRDLVYNEQFF. This chain links TRBV6-6 with TRBJ2-1; weak D call: TRBD2 (6 bases). The CDR3 is 16 amino acids. Trimming left V 5 bases short and J 4 bases short, with 18 bases between. Germline lookup yields CDR1 MNHNY and CDR2 SVGAGI (reference sequence).

This rearrangement joins TRBV6-5 to TRBJ2-7, with D possibly being TRBD1 (6 bases). This CDR3 spans 14 amino acids. Germline CDR1 reads MNHEY; CDR2 reads SVGAGI. V dropped 3 bases and J dropped 1 base, with 10 bases sitting between them. The CDR3 loop is CASSYAQGSYEQYF. The DNA for the CDR3 is TGTGCCAGCAGTTATGCCCAGGGGTCCTACGAGCAGTACTTC.

About this clone itself: The sample holds other DNA sequences that translate to the same CDR3. J is TRBJ1-1 and V is TRBV2; D remains unclear. V was shortened by 2 bases and J by 0 bases, with 7 bases between the two germline ends. The CDR3 length is 14 residues. Per germline, CDR1 SNHLY and CDR2 FYNNEI. The CDR3 protein is CASSERRLNTEAFF. In DNA form, the CDR3 reads TGTGCCAGCAGTGAAAGACGGTTGAACACTGAAGCTTTCTTT.

This chain connects TRBV6-5 to TRBJ2-3; 7 positions match TRBD1. The germline gives CDR1 MNHEY, CDR2 SVGAGI. The CDR3 covers 14 residues. With 5 bases clipped from V and 1 base from J, the junction kept 3 bases outside the gene matches. The CDR3 reads CASSNRGGTDTQYF. CDR3 DNA sequence: TGTGCCAGCAGTAACAGGGGTGGCACAGATACGCAGTATTTT.

J is TRBJ2-3 and V is TRBV18; 9 bases agree with TRBD2. Per the germline V gene, CDR1 is KGHSH and CDR2 is LQKENI. This CDR3 has 17 amino acids. Losses at the gene ends were 4 bases for V and 0 bases for J; bases not matched to a gene: 8. In DNA form, the CDR3 reads TGTGCCAGCTCACGGAGCGGGAGGCAAACTAGCACAGATACGCAGTATTTT. Translation gives CASSRSGRQTSTDTQYF.

V and J are TRBV25-1 and TRBJ1-3; D is possibly TRBD1 (6 bases). The V gene's germline CDR1 is MGHDK and CDR2 SYGVNS. This CDR3 region has 15 residues. The ends were cut back, 3 bases at V and 2 bases at J, with 11 bases in the middle. The CDR3 DNA reads TGTGCCAGCAGTGACTACAGGGAACCTGGAAACACCATATATTTT. Its protein is CASSDYREPGNTIYF.

This clone appeared a single time. The chain recombines TRBV5-4 with TRBJ2-7; 7 nucleotides align to TRBD2. This CDR3 comprises 14 residues. V dropped 2 bases and J dropped 6; count of bases not matched to a gene: 8. Germline V lookup: CDR1 SGHNT, CDR2 YYREEE (reference sequence). CDR3 loop: CASSFGREYREQYF. As DNA, the CDR3 is TGTGCCAGCAGCTTCGGGCGGGAGTATCGCGAGCAGTACTTC.

This clone has only a few counts. At the DNA level, this CDR3 is encoded by other sequences in the same sample as well. The chain couples TRBV18 to TRBJ1-1; D remains unclear. Germline loops: CDR1 KGHSH, CDR2 LQKENI. V was clipped by 2 bases and J by 2 bases, with 6 bases between them. The CDR3 spans 13 residues. CDR3 in amino acids: CASSPGENTEAFF. The CDR3 region has the DNA TGTGCCAGCTCACCAGGGGAAAACACTGAAGCTTTCTTT.

A note on this clone: Additional DNA sequences in this sample encode the identical CDR3. The gene calls are TRBV11-2 and TRBJ2-5; D gene ambiguous. The better agreement between TRBJ2-7 and the DNA end casts doubt on the J call. The germline CDR1 and CDR2 sequences are SGHAT and FQNNGV. The CDR3 runs 12 residues. The CDR3: CASSLVGYEQYF. Here the CDR3 DNA reads TGTGCCAGCAGCTTAGTGGGTTACGAGCAGTACTTC.

This rearrangement joins TRBV5-5 to TRBJ2-2; tentatively, D is TRBD2 (6 bases). Germline CDR1 reads SGHKS; CDR2 reads YYEKEE (reference sequence). The CDR3 has 18 residues. V gave up 1 base and J gave up 9 bases, with 25 bases separating them. The CDR3 loop is CASSLITGRGAGSRELFF. As DNA, the CDR3 is TGTGCCAGCAGCTTGATAACGGGGCGAGGGGCGGGAAGCCGGGAGCTGTTTTTT.

The V and J genes are TRBV7-8 and TRBJ1-2; possible D gene TRBD1, 5 bases. The CDR3 is 13 amino acids. V lost 3 bases, J lost 4 bases, and 9 bases lay in between. Per the germline V gene, CDR1 is SGHVS and CDR2 is FQNEAQ. The CDR3 nucleotides are TGTGCCAGCAGCTTGAAGCAGGGCTATGGCTACACCTTC. Translation gives CASSLKQGYGYTF.

This rearrangement joins TRBV19 to TRBJ1-6, with 8 bases fitting TRBD1. This CDR3 is 14 amino acids long. Germline V gene data show CDR1 as LNHDA and CDR2 as SQIVND (reference sequence). Trimming removed 6 bases from V and 7 bases from J; junction bases left unmatched: 5. Written as DNA, the CDR3 is TGTGCCAGTAGCGACAGGGGTGGGAATTCACCCCTCCACTTT. The encoded protein is CASSDRGGNSPLHF.

This clone was found once. The chain combines TRBV7-3 with TRBJ1-4, with a tentative D call TRBD1 (5 bases). This CDR3 has 13 residues. Germline CDR1 is SGHTA and CDR2 is FQGTGA. Trimming removed 6 bases from V and 8 bases from J, with 13 bases in between. DNA of the CDR3: TGTGCCAGCAGTCTAAGCAGGGAGGAAAAACTGTTTTTT. Translation gives CASSLSREEKLFF.